This T cell receptor (beta chain) was found in a study of T-cell memory formation after mild COVID-19. The overall study: For the most part, TCR clusters were specific to one donor.

Researchers used 5'RACE with constant-segment primers to make TCR alpha and TCR beta cDNA libraries that carry sample barcodes and UMIs. MiXCR, applied by TCRdb to the 5' RACE reads, yields one record per CDR3 protein. The sample contains fewer than 350,000 distinct CDR3 sequences, roughly an eighth of which appear only once. Germline lookup yields CDR1 SNHLY and CDR2 FYNNEI. The V end lost 2 bases, the J end lost 1 base, and 13 bases lay between the germline ends. The CDR3 is 16 amino acids. This clonotype came up a few times. The V and J genes are TRBV2 and TRBJ2-3; D ambiguous. The TCR comes from a man in his late teens or twenties who had mild COVID-19 (a few samples of this study predate the infection). Cell type and time point are not known. Source material: PBMCs or a T cell subset sorted from them (not recorded which). CDR3 sequence (DNA): TGTGCCAGCAGTGAAATGGGCGGATCGGGCACAGATACGCAGTATTTT. This gives the protein CASSEMGGSGTDTQYF.